This T cell receptor (beta chain) is from a study of T cell responses to AZD1222 COVID-19 vaccine (TCRdb year 2021). The study in broad terms: A total of approximately 250 trial participants underwent TCR sequencing, of whom roughly 210 had received two doses of AZD1222 and around 25 had received two doses of the MenACWY control vaccine. Trial participants were enrolled into age subgroups of 18-55, 56-69 and 70-plus years, which contained 148, 28 and 57 TCR-sequenced participants, respectively. General conclusions and limits of the study: Nearly half of unique spike-specific TCRs reportedly recognized epitopes outside regions mutated in the B.1.351 and B.1.1.7 variants. A significant rise in spike-specific TCR breadth and depth was observed after two AZD1222 doses relative to day 0 and relative to MenACWY recipients. Because no samples from the day 14 peak response were available, repertoires could be characterized only after the peak T cell response. Vaccine-associated CD4 TCRs spanned the whole spike protein, with dominant responses in regions 160-218 and 743-854. In the small 56-69-year group, the increase in depth fell short of significance, most likely because of low power. Most participants were white British and females outnumbered males, and the authors suggested that clonal diversity may have been underestimated. Conclusions about previously exposed vaccinees are limited, since just 6 or 7 AZD1222 recipients were seropositive for SARS-CoV-2 at baseline.

Turning to this clone: There is no known antigen for this receptor. Base qualities are not recorded, but no much larger clone differs from it by a single base.

The CDR3 regions of human TCRbeta chains were analyzed by immunosequencing. Per the authors' processing: TCRs in the repertoires were compared against a reference library of SARS-CoV-2-specific TCRs that had been generated with the MIRA antigen-specificity platform. Breadth was defined as the fraction of unique TCRs that were SARS-CoV-2-associated. Depth was defined as the fraction of total T cells that were SARS-CoV-2-associated. Using the MIRA data, each spike-specific TCR was mapped to the spike region that the TCR reacts to and placed in a CD4 or CD8 class. Log10-transformed breadth and depth values were compared by one-way ANOVA with Sidak's multiple comparisons tests. TCRdb obtained this table from immuneACCESS and retained in-frame rearrangements with V and J assigned. These tables miss some clones; where compared with another copy, unresolved V genes account for less than half of the shortfall, and the remainder is unexplained. That table furnishes V, J and clone size, whereas the DNA furnished D and trimming. The sample table contains about 84,000 clones; only one count was recorded for 75% to 95% of them. The ten largest clones represent roughly 10% of the sample.

This specimen's time point label, per the study, means: about 28 days (+/-7) after the second vaccine dose. AZD1222 recipients whose second dose came at about 4 weeks and those whose second dose came at about 12 weeks were combined into one group, since spike-specific TCR depth and breadth did not differ between the two schedules. Samples from vaccinated people were obtained from the UK trials COV001 and COV002, which included a single-blind randomized controlled phase 2/3 trial of AZD1222 (ChAdOx1 nCoV-19) in healthy adults. Trial participant PBMC samples were collected at day 0 and day 28 after the second dose for TCRbeta chain sequencing. The germline V gene specifies KGHSH as CDR1 and LQKENI as CDR2. The CDR3 runs 15 residues from the cysteine to the phenylalanine. Just CDR3 DNA is preserved here, 45 bases in frame from base 1. V is shortened by 1 base, J by 6 bases, and the region joining them spans 16 bases.

The starting material was peripheral blood, obtained 28 days after the second AZD1222 dose. The receptor chain draws on TRBV18 and TRBJ2-7; TRBD1 is possibly the D segment (6 matching bases). The receptor was isolated from an adult who received the AZD1222 COVID-19 vaccine. The sequence in DNA is TGTGCCAGCTCACCACACCCTAACGTCAGGGGCGAGCAGTACTTC. Translation gives CASSPHPNVRGEQYF.